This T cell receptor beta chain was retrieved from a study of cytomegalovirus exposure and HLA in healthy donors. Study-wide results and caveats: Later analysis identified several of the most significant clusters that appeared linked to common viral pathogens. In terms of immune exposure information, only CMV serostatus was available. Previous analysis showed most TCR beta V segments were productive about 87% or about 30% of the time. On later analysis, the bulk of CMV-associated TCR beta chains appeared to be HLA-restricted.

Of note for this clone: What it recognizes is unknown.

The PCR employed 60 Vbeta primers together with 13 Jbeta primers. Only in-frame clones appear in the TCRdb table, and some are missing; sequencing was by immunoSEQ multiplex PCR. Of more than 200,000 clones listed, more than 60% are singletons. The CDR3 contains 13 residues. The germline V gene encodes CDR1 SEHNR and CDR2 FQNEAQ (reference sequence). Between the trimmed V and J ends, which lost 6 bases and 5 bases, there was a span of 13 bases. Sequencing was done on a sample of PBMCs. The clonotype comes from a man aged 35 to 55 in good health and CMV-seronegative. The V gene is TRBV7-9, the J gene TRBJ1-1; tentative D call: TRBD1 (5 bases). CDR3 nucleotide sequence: TGTGCCAGCAGTTTTACGGGGGGTACTGAAGCTTTCTTT. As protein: CASSFTGGTEAFF.